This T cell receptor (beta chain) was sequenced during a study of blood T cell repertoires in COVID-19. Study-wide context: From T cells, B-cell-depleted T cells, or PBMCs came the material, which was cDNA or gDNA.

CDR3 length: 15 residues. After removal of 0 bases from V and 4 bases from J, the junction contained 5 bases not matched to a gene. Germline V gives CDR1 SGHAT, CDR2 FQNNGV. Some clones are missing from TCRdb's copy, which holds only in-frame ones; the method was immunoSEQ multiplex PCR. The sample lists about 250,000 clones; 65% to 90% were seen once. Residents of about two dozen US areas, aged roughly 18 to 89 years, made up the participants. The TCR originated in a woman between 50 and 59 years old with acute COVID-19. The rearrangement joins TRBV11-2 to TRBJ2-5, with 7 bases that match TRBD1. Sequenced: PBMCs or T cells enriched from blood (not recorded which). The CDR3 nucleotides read TGTGCCAGCAGCTTAGATGAAGGGGGCGGAGAGACCCAGTACTTC. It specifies CASSLDEGGGETQYF.